The rows below give T cell receptor beta chains drawn from one sample of a study of CD8 T cells in ankylosing spondylitis. TCRdb reprocessed the 5' RACE reads via MiXCR and lists one record per CDR3 protein. The sample gives more than 600,000 distinct CDR3 sequences, roughly 19% of which show up once; around 20% is in the top ten. The sequencing input was blood, either unsorted or a sorted T cell fraction (not recorded which). The receptors come from a male donor with ankylosing spondylitis. CDR3s leave out the opening cysteine and the closing phenylalanine or tryptophan. Each record gives: V gene, D gene, J gene, CDR3 protein. The D gene is left open where the match is weak.

V gene: TRBV4-3
D gene: TRBD2
J gene: TRBJ2-2
CDR3 protein: ASSRKGSREMWATGELF

V gene: TRBV20-1
D gene: NA
J gene: TRBJ2-7
CDR3 protein: SAAGQGREQY

V gene: TRBV2
D gene: NA
J gene: TRBJ2-7
CDR3 protein: ASRSRQRYEQY

V gene: TRBV5-1
D gene: TRBD1
J gene: TRBJ2-7
CDR3 protein: ASRIDGTGLEEQY

V gene: TRBV20-1
D gene: NA
J gene: TRBJ1-2
CDR3 protein: SARERGRDYGYT

V gene: TRBV2
D gene: NA
J gene: TRBJ1-1
CDR3 protein: ASSVRSDVAF

V gene: TRBV5-5
D gene: TRBD1
J gene: TRBJ1-2
CDR3 protein: ASSLSLGQGAGYT

V gene: TRBV5-1
D gene: TRBD1
J gene: TRBJ1-5
CDR3 protein: ASSVGTGWNQPQH

V gene: TRBV24-1
D gene: NA
J gene: TRBJ2-1
CDR3 protein: ATSDFAGNEQF

V gene: TRBV11-2
D gene: NA
J gene: TRBJ2-5
CDR3 protein: ASSLVGFGSETQY

V gene: TRBV12-3/TRBV12-4
D gene: NA
J gene: TRBJ2-6
CDR3 protein: ASSLRGLGANVLT

V gene: TRBV10-3
D gene: NA
J gene: TRBJ2-7
CDR3 protein: AISESGITYYEQY

V gene: TRBV10-1
D gene: NA
J gene: TRBJ2-5
CDR3 protein: ASSKGVQETQY

V gene: TRBV27
D gene: TRBD1
J gene: TRBJ1-1
CDR3 protein: ASSRGQGAIDTEAF

V gene: TRBV5-1
D gene: TRBD1
J gene: TRBJ2-7
CDR3 protein: ASSWDRGPSYEQY

V gene: TRBV28
D gene: NA
J gene: TRBJ2-3
CDR3 protein: ASDTTGTDTQY

V gene: TRBV29-1
D gene: NA
J gene: TRBJ2-3
CDR3 protein: SVIPTDTQY

V gene: TRBV7-9
D gene: NA
J gene: TRBJ2-7
CDR3 protein: ATSPTGRSYEQY

V gene: TRBV20-1
D gene: NA
J gene: TRBJ1-3
CDR3 protein: SAKKQGNTIY

V gene: TRBV6-6
D gene: NA
J gene: TRBJ1-5
CDR3 protein: ASSHAGNQPQH

V gene: TRBV12-3/TRBV12-4
D gene: NA
J gene: TRBJ2-5
CDR3 protein: ASSSRGFQETQY

V gene: TRBV20-1
D gene: TRBD1
J gene: TRBJ1-2
CDR3 protein: SARGQGRSSGYGYT

V gene: TRBV10-3
D gene: NA
J gene: TRBJ1-5
CDR3 protein: AISEGNQPQH

V gene: TRBV27
D gene: TRBD2
J gene: TRBJ2-1
CDR3 protein: ASSHPPGGGIDEQF

V gene: TRBV20-1
D gene: TRBD2
J gene: TRBJ2-1
CDR3 protein: SARNPAGVRSYNEQF

V gene: TRBV12-3/TRBV12-4
D gene: TRBD1
J gene: TRBJ2-7
CDR3 protein: ASSRGPGSDEQY

V gene: TRBV20-1
D gene: NA
J gene: TRBJ1-5
CDR3 protein: SAPQGLSNQPQH

V gene: TRBV5-1
D gene: TRBD2
J gene: TRBJ2-2
CDR3 protein: ASSSGTSGSGAGELF

V gene: TRBV19
D gene: TRBD1
J gene: TRBJ2-2
CDR3 protein: ASSKGTANTGELF

V gene: TRBV7-2
D gene: TRBD2
J gene: TRBJ2-1
CDR3 protein: ASSPQVGTSGNEQF

V gene: TRBV3-1
D gene: TRBD1
J gene: TRBJ1-3
CDR3 protein: ASSQEGTGDTIY

V gene: TRBV5-1
D gene: NA
J gene: TRBJ2-5
CDR3 protein: ASSRQSGETQY

V gene: TRBV7-7
D gene: NA
J gene: TRBJ2-5
CDR3 protein: ASSLVWGQETQY

V gene: TRBV4-1
D gene: TRBD2
J gene: TRBJ2-1
CDR3 protein: ASSPQGTSGRNEQF

V gene: TRBV3-1
D gene: NA
J gene: TRBJ1-2
CDR3 protein: ASSHSMTARDYGYT

V gene: TRBV5-1
D gene: TRBD1
J gene: TRBJ2-7
CDR3 protein: ASSTGTGVYEQY

V gene: TRBV12-3/TRBV12-4
D gene: NA
J gene: TRBJ2-1
CDR3 protein: ASSLGVGLWEQF

V gene: TRBV18
D gene: NA
J gene: TRBJ1-2
CDR3 protein: ASSPGRGDKGGYT

V gene: TRBV20-1
D gene: NA
J gene: TRBJ2-7
CDR3 protein: SARNRVGVYEQY

V gene: TRBV7-3
D gene: TRBD1
J gene: TRBJ2-2
CDR3 protein: ASRIDRGTGELF

V gene: TRBV20-1
D gene: TRBD2
J gene: TRBJ2-2
CDR3 protein: SAKRGGSGELF

V gene: TRBV12-3/TRBV12-4
D gene: NA
J gene: TRBJ2-5
CDR3 protein: ASSLNRAETQY

V gene: TRBV20-1
D gene: TRBD2
J gene: TRBJ2-1
CDR3 protein: SARETFSGTNEQF

V gene: TRBV6-1
D gene: NA
J gene: TRBJ1-2
CDR3 protein: ASSEADRDYGYT

V gene: TRBV5-6
D gene: TRBD1
J gene: TRBJ2-7
CDR3 protein: ASSYRDRLSYEQY

V gene: TRBV27
D gene: TRBD2
J gene: TRBJ2-2
CDR3 protein: ASSQLGLAGPGELF

V gene: TRBV11-2
D gene: NA
J gene: TRBJ1-2
CDR3 protein: ASSPGPTNYGYT

V gene: TRBV12-3/TRBV12-4
D gene: NA
J gene: TRBJ2-2
CDR3 protein: ASSTNYSLLNTGELF

V gene: TRBV5-1
D gene: NA
J gene: TRBJ2-1
CDR3 protein: ASSFFGTGDEQF